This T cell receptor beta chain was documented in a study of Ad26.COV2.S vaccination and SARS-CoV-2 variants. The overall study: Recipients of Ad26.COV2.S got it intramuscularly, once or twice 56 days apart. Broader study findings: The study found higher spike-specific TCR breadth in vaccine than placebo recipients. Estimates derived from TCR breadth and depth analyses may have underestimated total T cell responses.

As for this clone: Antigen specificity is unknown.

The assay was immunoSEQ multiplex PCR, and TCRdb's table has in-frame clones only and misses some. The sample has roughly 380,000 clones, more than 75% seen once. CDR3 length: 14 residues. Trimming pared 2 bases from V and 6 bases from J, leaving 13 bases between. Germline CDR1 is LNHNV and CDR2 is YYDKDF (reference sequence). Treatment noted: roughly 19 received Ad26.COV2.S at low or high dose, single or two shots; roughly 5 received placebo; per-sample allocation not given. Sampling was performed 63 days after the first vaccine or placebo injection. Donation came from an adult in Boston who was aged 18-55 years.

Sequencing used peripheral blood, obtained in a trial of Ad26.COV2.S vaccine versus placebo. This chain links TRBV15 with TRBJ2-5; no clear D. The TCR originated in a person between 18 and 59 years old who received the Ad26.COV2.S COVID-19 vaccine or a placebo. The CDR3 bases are TGTGCCACCAGCAGAATTGGACGGGCGCAGACCCAGTACTTC. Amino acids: CATSRIGRAQTQYF.